Following are 15 T cell receptor beta chains from one sample sequenced in a study of blood T cell repertoires in COVID-19. This table comes from immunoSEQ multiplex PCR, and its TCRdb copy is limited to in-frame clones, with some not included. This sample has around 200,000 clones; around 83% occur once, and the top ten carry about 6.5%. Source material: peripheral blood. The receptors come from a woman of 80 years or more in a cohort sampled during active or convalescent COVID-19.

In nucleotides, the CDR3 is TGTGCCAGCCAAACAGGTTATTCACCCCTCCACTTT. It translates to CASQTGYSPLHF. The chain combines TRBV12-3 or TRBV12-4 with TRBJ1-6, with a tentative D call TRBD1 (5 bases). The CDR3 consists of 12 residues. V lost 8 bases to trimming and J lost 8 bases, with 10 bases between them.

The rearrangement links TRBV11-3 to TRBJ2-7; D might be TRBD2 (7 bases). This CDR3 region has 15 residues. Germline loops: CDR1 SGHNT, CDR2 YENEEA. The V end was cut by 1 base, the J end by 2 bases, with 12 bases between. The CDR3 loop is CASSLAGEGAYEQYF. CDR3 nucleotide sequence: TGTGCCAGCAGCTTAGCCGGGGAGGGGGCCTACGAGCAGTACTTC. Variable domain in full (rest from reference TRBV11-3 and TRBJ2-7): EAGVVQSPRYKIIEKKQPVAFWCNPISGHNTLYWYLQNLGQGPELLIRYENEEAVDDSQLPKDRFSAERLKGVDSTLKIQPAELGDSAVYLCASSLAGEGAYEQYFGPGTRLTVT.

The chain uses TRBV5-6 and TRBJ1-2; D may be TRBD1 (6 bases). The CDR3 length is 14 residues. V was shortened by 0 bases and J by 3 bases, with 9 bases between the two germline ends. In germline, CDR1 is SGHDT, CDR2 YYEEEE. The DNA of the CDR3 is TGTGCCAGCAGCTTGGGGGGACAACACTATGGCTACACCTTC. As protein: CASSLGGQHYGYTF.

This chain joins TRBV6-6 and TRBJ2-5, with TRBD1 identical over 9 bases. The CDR3 sequence is 14 residues long. Germline CDR1 reads MNHNY; CDR2 reads SVGAGI (reference sequence). V was clipped by 5 bases and J by 5 bases; unmatched bases: 6. The CDR3 sequence is CASSTSGTGETQYF. The CDR3 nucleotides read TGTGCCAGCAGTACTTCCGGGACAGGGGAGACCCAGTACTTC.

This chain links TRBV27 with TRBJ2-1, with D uncertain. The V gene lost 8 bases and the J gene lost 6 bases, with 17 bases spanning the gap. The V gene's germline CDR1 is MNHEY and CDR2 SMNVEV (reference sequence). This CDR3 contains 14 residues. This CDR3 reads CASSTRVGSNEQFF. The CDR3 region has the DNA TGTGCCAGCTCAACCCGCGTCGGGTCCAATGAGCAGTTCTTC.

V is TRBV7-8 and J is TRBJ1-2; 9 bases line up with TRBD1. This CDR3 has 17 residues. The V segment lost 5 bases and the J segment 3 bases; nucleotides outside the gene matches: 13. The V gene's germline CDR1 is SGHVS and CDR2 FQNEAQ. CDR3 residues: CASSPDTIGTGHYGYTF. CDR3 bases: TGTGCCAGCAGCCCAGATACCATCGGGACAGGGCACTATGGCTACACCTTC.

This clone was recorded only once. The V gene is TRBV10-2, the J gene TRBJ2-5, with D perhaps matching TRBD1 (6 bases). V was pared by 6 bases and J by 3 bases, with 8 bases between. This CDR3 comprises 12 residues. The germline V gene has CDR1 WSHSY and CDR2 SAAADI. The chain's CDR3 is CASRDRKETQYF. The DNA for the CDR3 is TGCGCCAGCAGAGACAGGAAAGAGACCCAGTACTTC.

The rearrangement uses TRBV4-3 and TRBJ2-3; 8 bases line up with TRBD2. This CDR3 is built from 14 residues. V shed 4 bases, J shed 5 bases, and the junction held 5 bases outside the gene matches. CDR1 and CDR2 from the germline V gene are LGHNA and YSLEER. As DNA, the CDR3 is TGCGCCAGCAGCCCGCGGGGGGCGCGAGATACGCAGTATTTT. Translating gives CASSPRGARDTQYF.

The chain combines TRBV6-2 or TRBV6-3 with TRBJ1-2; 7 bases match TRBD1. Per germline, CDR1 MNHEY and CDR2 SVGEGT. The CDR3 covers 13 residues. Trimming removed 6 bases from V and 6 bases from J; junction bases left unmatched: 7. As DNA, the CDR3 is TGTGCCAGCAGCGACCAACAGGGGCATGGCTACACCTTC. Protein: CASSDQQGHGYTF.

The V and J genes are TRBV27 and TRBJ2-1; maybe TRBD1 (6 bases). This CDR3 comprises 16 residues. CDR1 is MNHEY and CDR2 is SMNVEV in the germline V gene (reference sequence). V was clipped by 4 bases and J by 6 bases, with 19 bases between them. The CDR3 is CASSSQDLDRPNEQFF. In nucleotides, the CDR3 is TGTGCCAGCAGTTCCCAAGACCTGGACAGACCCAATGAGCAGTTCTTC.

V and J are TRBV4-1 and TRBJ2-4; 9 nucleotides line up with TRBD2. Germline V gives CDR1 MGHRA, CDR2 YSYEKL. With 0 bases clipped from V and 7 bases from J, the junction kept 7 bases outside the gene matches. The CDR3 extends over 16 amino acids. The CDR3 here is CASSQDTISGSNIQYF. The DNA for the CDR3 is TGCGCCAGCAGCCAAGATACGATTAGCGGGAGCAACATTCAGTACTTC.

The chain has TRBV2 and TRBJ2-2; the D is unclear. Germline V lookup: CDR1 SNHLY, CDR2 FYNNEI. V was trimmed by 3 bases and J by 0 bases, leaving 11 bases between them. CDR3 length: 16 residues. CDR3 amino acids: CASSDLTLANTGELFF. The CDR3 DNA reads TGTGCCAGCAGTGACCTGACATTAGCGAACACCGGGGAGCTGTTTTTT.

The V gene is TRBV11-3, the J gene TRBJ2-6; D not resolved. The CDR3 extends over 18 amino acids. Germline loops: CDR1 SGHNT, CDR2 YENEEA. V was trimmed by 1 base and J by 0 bases, leaving 13 bases between them. CDR3 sequence reads: CASSLVAFFSSGANVLTF. The CDR3 region has the DNA TGTGCCAGCAGCTTAGTCGCCTTTTTCAGCTCTGGGGCCAACGTCCTGACTTTC.

The chain couples TRBV9 to TRBJ2-2; 7 bases map to TRBD2. The CDR3 extends over 16 amino acids. V was clipped by 3 bases and J by 4 bases; unmatched bases: 9. The germline V gene has CDR1 SGDLS and CDR2 YYNGEE. CDR3 sequence reads: CASSGFLRGVTGELFF. The CDR3 coding sequence is TGTGCCAGCAGCGGCTTTCTCCGGGGGGTCACCGGGGAGCTGTTTTTT.

The chain joins TRBV6-5 to TRBJ2-3, with D unclear. The CDR3 runs 15 residues. The V end was cut by 0 bases, the J end by 7 bases, with 14 bases between. Looked up from germline, CDR1 is MNHEY and CDR2 is SVGAGI. In DNA, the CDR3 is TGTGCCAGCAGTTACTCGGGCCGCCTTGCTCATACGCAGTATTTT. This codes for CASSYSGRLAHTQYF.